The 3 T cell receptor beta chains below come from one sample, sequenced in a study of T cells in Graves' hyperthyroidism and ophthalmopathy. RNA transcripts provided the source from which TCR beta CDR3 regions were amplified. In the first-round RT-PCR of the TCR CDR3, the HTBI primer set was used. MiXCR, run by TCRdb on the multiplex PCR reads, gives a single entry per CDR3 protein. The sample consists of under 400,000 distinct CDR3 sequences, 25% of them appearing once. The sample consisted of blood. These receptors all stem from a man in his fifties or sixties with Graves' hyperthyroidism.

The V call is TRBV28, the J call TRBJ2-4, with D possibly matching TRBD2 (5 bases). With 7 bases removed from V and 3 bases from J, the gap between germline ends came to 13 bases. The CDR3 covers 14 residues. Germline V gene lookup returns CDR1 MDHEN and CDR2 SYDVKM. CDR3 sequence (DNA): TGTGCCAGCAAAGAGGGCGGAGGCAAAAACATTCAGTACTTC. The encoded protein is CASKEGGGKNIQYF.

A word on this clonotype: A read error is possible here, since a much larger clone lies one base away. J is TRBJ2-7 and V is TRBV20-1; the D is unclear. Germline values: CDR1 DFQATT, CDR2 SNEGSKA (reference sequence). This CDR3 spans 13 amino acids. CDR3 amino acids: CSARGLTKGERYF. The CDR3 DNA reads as TGCAGTGCTAGAGGACTTACTAAGGGCGAGCGGTACTTC.

This clonotype was detected a few times. The chain is built from TRBV30 and TRBJ2-2, with TRBD1 matching over 7 bases. Germline CDR1 GTSNPN, CDR2 SVGIG (reference sequence). This CDR3 contains 17 residues. J gave up 2 bases and V 3 bases, and 12 bases lay outside the gene matches. This CDR3 is CAWRHNQGTDNTGELFF. In DNA form, the CDR3 reads TGTGCCTGGAGGCACAACCAAGGGACAGATAACACCGGGGAGCTGTTTTTT.